The 11 T cell receptor beta chains below all came from one sample that was sequenced in a study of blood T cell repertoires in COVID-19. Produced via immunoSEQ multiplex PCR; TCRdb's table is partial and in-frame only. The data show fewer than 400,000 clones, around nine tenths seen once. Sequencing used peripheral blood. The origin of the receptors is a human donor in a cohort sampled during active COVID-19.

V and J are TRBV27 and TRBJ2-2, with 8 bases aligning to TRBD2. The length of the CDR3 is 14 residues. The V gene's germline CDR1 is MNHEY and CDR2 SMNVEV (reference sequence). V was pared by 11 bases and J by 1 base, with 6 bases of the junction left unmatched. This CDR3 is CAVRGGVNTGELFF. DNA for the CDR3: TGTGCCGTACGGGGGGGAGTGAACACCGGGGAGCTGTTTTTT.

The chain employs TRBV23-1 and TRBJ2-2; TRBD2 might be the D (5 bases). TRBV23-1 is identified as an open reading frame with a role that is uncertain. V gave up 4 bases and J gave up 6 bases, with 15 bases separating them. This CDR3 is 15 amino acids long. The chain's CDR3 is CASSPRCGSSGELFF. The DNA of the CDR3 is TGCGCCAGCAGTCCTCGCTGTGGGAGCTCCGGGGAGCTGTTTTTT.

The chain recombines TRBV7-9 with TRBJ1-2; D uncertain. This CDR3 spans 13 amino acids. V lost 1 base, J lost 4 bases, and 7 bases lay in between. Germline V gene data show CDR1 as SEHNR and CDR2 as FQNEAQ (reference sequence). CDR3 region: CASSLDNLYGYTF. The CDR3 DNA sequence: TGTGCCAGCAGCTTAGACAATCTCTATGGCTACACCTTC.

This clone was seen a single time. The chain couples TRBV18 to TRBJ2-7, with 9 bases that match TRBD1. V lost 5 bases, J lost 5 bases, and 7 bases stayed unmatched. CDR1 is KGHSH and CDR2 is LQKENI in the germline V gene. The CDR3 totals 14 residues. CDR3 nucleotide sequence: TGTGCCAGCTCATCAAGGACAGGGGAGGACGAGCAGTACTTC. It translates to CASSSRTGEDEQYF.

The V gene is TRBV7-3, the J gene TRBJ2-3; no reliable D call. The CDR3 sequence is 13 residues long. Germline assignment: CDR1 SGHTA and CDR2 FQGTGA. Trimming left V 2 bases short and J 4 bases short, with 7 bases between. The CDR3 nucleotides are TGTGCCAGCAGCTTACGCGTCGCAGATACGCAGTATTTT. This encodes CASSLRVADTQYF.

The CDR3 protein is CASSGTSGRGADTQYF. In DNA form, the CDR3 reads TGTGCCAGCAGCGGCACTAGCGGGAGGGGCGCAGATACGCAGTATTTT. The rearrangement links TRBV9 to TRBJ2-3, with 13 bases fitting TRBD2. Losses at the gene ends were 3 bases for V and 4 bases for J; bases not matched to a gene: 5. Germline V gene lookup returns CDR1 SGDLS and CDR2 YYNGEE. The CDR3 spans 16 residues.

The V call is TRBV18, the J call TRBJ1-1; 8 bases map to TRBD1. Germline CDR1 reads KGHSH; CDR2 reads LQKENI. There are 15 residues in the CDR3. V was clipped by 4 bases and J by 1 base; unmatched bases: 5. CDR3 in DNA: TGTGCCAGCTCACGAGAGACAGGGGAGAACACTGAAGCTTTCTTT. This sequence encodes CASSRETGENTEAFF.

CDR3 sequence reads: CAYGLSPHEQFF. The CDR3 coding sequence is TGTGCCTATGGACTATCCCCCCATGAGCAGTTCTTC. This sequence joins TRBV2 and TRBJ2-1, with a tentative D call TRBD2 (6 bases). The CDR3 contains 12 residues. Trimming removed 11 bases from V and 8 bases from J, with 16 bases in between. Germline CDR1 and CDR2: SNHLY and FYNNEI.

The chain is built from TRBV12-3 or TRBV12-4 and TRBJ2-7, with 7 bases that match TRBD2. CDR3 length equals 13 residues. Trimming took 8 bases from V and 6 from J; bases not matched to a gene: 10. The CDR3 here is CASGRGGWGEQYF. CDR3 nucleotide sequence: TGTGCCAGCGGTAGGGGAGGGTGGGGCGAGCAGTACTTC.

This chain uses TRBV25-1 with TRBJ1-2; 7 positions agree with TRBD1. Trimming cost V 1 base and J 3 bases; bases outside gene matches: 11. The CDR3 has 17 amino acids. CDR1 is MGHDK, CDR2 SYGVNS, per germline. CDR3 in DNA: TGTGCCAGCAGTGAATCGACTGGCCGGACAGGTTACTATGGCTACACCTTC. Protein sequence: CASSESTGRTGYYGYTF.

The chain carries TRBV6-1 and TRBJ2-1; possibly TRBD2 for D (5 bases). This CDR3 contains 11 residues. V was cut by 7 bases and J by 6 bases, with 7 bases left in between. Germline V gene data show CDR1 as MNHNS and CDR2 as SASEGT. For the CDR3, the DNA is TGTGCCAGCATTACTAGCAATGAGCAGTTCTTC. Its translation: CASITSNEQFF.